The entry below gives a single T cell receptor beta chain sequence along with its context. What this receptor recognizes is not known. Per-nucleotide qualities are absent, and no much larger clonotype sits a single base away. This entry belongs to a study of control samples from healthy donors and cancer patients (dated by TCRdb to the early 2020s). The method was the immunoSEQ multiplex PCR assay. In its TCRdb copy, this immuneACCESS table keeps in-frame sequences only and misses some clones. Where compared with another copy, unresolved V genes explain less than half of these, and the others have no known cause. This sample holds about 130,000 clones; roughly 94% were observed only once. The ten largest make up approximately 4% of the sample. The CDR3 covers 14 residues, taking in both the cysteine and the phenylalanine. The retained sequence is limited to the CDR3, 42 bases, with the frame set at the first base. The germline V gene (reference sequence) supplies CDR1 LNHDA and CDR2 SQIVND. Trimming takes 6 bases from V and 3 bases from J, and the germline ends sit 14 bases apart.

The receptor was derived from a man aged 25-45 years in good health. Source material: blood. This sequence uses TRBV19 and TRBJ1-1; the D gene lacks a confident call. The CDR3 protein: CASRAGGADTEAFF. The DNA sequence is TGTGCCAGTAGGGCGGGAGGCGCGGACACTGAAGCTTTCTTT.